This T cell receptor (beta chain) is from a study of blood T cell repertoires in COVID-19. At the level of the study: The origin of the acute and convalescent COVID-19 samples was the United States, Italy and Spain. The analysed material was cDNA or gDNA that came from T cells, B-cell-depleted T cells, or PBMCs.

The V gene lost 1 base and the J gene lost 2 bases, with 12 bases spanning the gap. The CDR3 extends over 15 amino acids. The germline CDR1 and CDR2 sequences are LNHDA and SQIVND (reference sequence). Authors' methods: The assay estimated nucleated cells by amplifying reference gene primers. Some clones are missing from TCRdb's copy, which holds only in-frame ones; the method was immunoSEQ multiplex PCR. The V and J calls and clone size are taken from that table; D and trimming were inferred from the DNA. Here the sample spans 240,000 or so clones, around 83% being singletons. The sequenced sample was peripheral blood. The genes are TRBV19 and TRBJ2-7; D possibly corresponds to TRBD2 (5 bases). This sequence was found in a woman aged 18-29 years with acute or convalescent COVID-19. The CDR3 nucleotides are TGTGCCAGTAGTATAGGAGGGTTGGATCCCTACGAGCAGTACTTC. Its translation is CASSIGGLDPYEQYF. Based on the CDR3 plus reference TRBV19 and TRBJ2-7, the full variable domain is DGGITQSPKYLFRKEGQNVTLSCEQNLNHDAMYWYRQDPGQGLRLIYYSQIVNDFQKGDIAEGYSVSREKKESFPLTVTSAQKNPTAFYLCASSIGGLDPYEQYFGPGTRLTVT.